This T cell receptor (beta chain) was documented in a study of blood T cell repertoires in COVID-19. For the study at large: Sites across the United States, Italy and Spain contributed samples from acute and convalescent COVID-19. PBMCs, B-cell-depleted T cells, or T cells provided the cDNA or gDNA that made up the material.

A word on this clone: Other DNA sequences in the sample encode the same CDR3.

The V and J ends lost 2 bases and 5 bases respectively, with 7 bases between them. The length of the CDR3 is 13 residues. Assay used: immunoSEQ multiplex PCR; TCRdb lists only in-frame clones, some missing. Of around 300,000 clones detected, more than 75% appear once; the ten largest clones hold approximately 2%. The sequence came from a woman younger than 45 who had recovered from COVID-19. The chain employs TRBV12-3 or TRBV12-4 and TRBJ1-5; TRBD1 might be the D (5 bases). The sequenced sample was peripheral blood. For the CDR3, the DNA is TGTGCCAGCAGTTTAACAGGAGATCAGCCCCAGCATTTT. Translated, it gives CASSLTGDQPQHF.